This T cell receptor beta chain is from a study of CD8+ T cells in alopecia areata. Overall study: Tofacitinib exposure lasted 6 to 18 months, followed by 6 months off drug. General study points: Possibly as an HLA-related effect, TCR sharing across patients appeared less clear than in mice.

Treatment here: oral pan-JAK inhibitor, 5-10 mg twice daily. Alopecia areata patients provided lesional scalp punch biopsies and peripheral blood, both collected for the study. Isolated RNA was reverse transcribed into cDNA used as the sequencing template. Assay used: immunoSEQ multiplex PCR; TCRdb lists only in-frame clones, some missing. The sample lists about 190,000 clones, more than 55% occurring once. This CDR3 is built from 15 residues. J lost 5 bases, V lost 4 bases, and 10 bases had no gene match. Germline V gene lookup returns CDR1 LNHDA and CDR2 SQIVND (reference sequence). Points on this clone: No antigen is known for it.

This receptor was obtained from a human donor with alopecia areata. Sequencing was performed on CD4+ T cells sorted from blood, taken at week 4, from a patient treated with tofacitinib. The chain recombines TRBV19 with TRBJ2-5; TRBD1 matches 7 bases. CDR3 sequence: CASSKTGHAGETQYF. The CDR3 bases are TGTGCCAGTAGTAAGACAGGGCATGCCGGGGAGACCCAGTACTTC.